The subject of this entry is one TCR beta chain. Its specificity is unknown. These data belong to a study of post-analysis software for immune sequencing data. For the study at large: Courses of disease covered relapsing-remitting, secondary progressive and progressive-relapsing multiple sclerosis. Regarding the study as a whole: TRBV5-6, TRBV5-1 and TRBV20-1 belonged to a set of a handful of TRBV segments that were more frequent in patients than controls.

Carried by the TCR beta cDNA libraries were unique molecular identifiers. T cells numbering about 0.95 to 11 million gave rise to a few hundred thousand cDNA molecules. TCRdb recomputed calls from the PCR reads with MiXCR, one row per CDR3 protein. The sample lists about 540,000 distinct CDR3 sequences, around 31% occurring once. Germline V gives CDR1 DFQATT, CDR2 SNEGSKA (reference sequence). The CDR3 sequence is 13 residues long. The V gene lost 2 bases and the J gene lost 4 bases, with 12 bases spanning the gap. The TCR was taken from a girl aged 2-17 years with multiple sclerosis. Sequenced sample: blood. J is TRBJ2-7 and V is TRBV20-1, with D possibly matching TRBD1 (6 bases). The CDR3 loop is CSARRDISYEQYF. DNA for the CDR3: TGCAGTGCTAGAAGGGACATCTCTTACGAGCAGTACTTC.